This T cell receptor (beta chain) derives from a study of OX40 agonist ivuxolimab in advanced cancers. Clones were read by immunoSEQ multiplex PCR, and TCRdb kept only the in-frame ones, dropping some. The sample includes 69,000 or so clones, approximately 88% seen only once; the top ten take around 0.56%. CDR1 and CDR2 from the germline V gene are MNHNS and SASEGT. This CDR3 contains 15 residues. Trimming stripped 3 bases from V and 1 base from J, with 11 bases between. The starting material was CD4+ or CD8+ T cells sorted from blood, obtained in a trial of the OX40 agonist ivuxolimab. The gene calls are TRBV6-1 and TRBJ2-3; D is possibly TRBD2 (5 bases). The source of this sequence is an adult with an advanced solid tumor such as melanoma, head and neck, liver or kidney cancer. CDR3 loop: CASSDPSRGTDTQYF. CDR3 sequence (DNA): TGTGCCAGCAGTGACCCCTCGCGGGGCACAGATACGCAGTATTTT.